These 20 T cell receptor beta chains came from one sample sequenced in a study of cytomegalovirus exposure and HLA in healthy donors. Researchers ran the PCR with 60 Vbeta and 13 Jbeta primers. TCRdb's table, derived via immunoSEQ multiplex PCR, lists solely in-frame clones and lacks some. Here the sample table reports 130,000 or so clones. Sequencing was performed on PBMCs. All receptors derive from an older woman in good health and CMV-seronegative.

This chain links TRBV4-1 with TRBJ1-1; TRBD1 matches at 7 bases. CDR1 MGHRA and CDR2 YSYEKL come from the germline V gene. The length of the CDR3 is 16 residues. V lost 2 bases and J lost 0; bases outside the gene matches: 6. The CDR3 protein is CASSQLPTGMNTEAFF. CDR3 nucleotides: TGCGCCAGCAGCCAACTCCCGACAGGGATGAACACTGAAGCTTTCTTT.

Notes on this clone: Within the sample, other DNA sequences also encode this same CDR3. The CDR3 here is CAWSPGQGAWEQYF. The CDR3 DNA reads as TGTGCCTGGAGTCCCGGACAGGGGGCTTGGGAGCAGTACTTC. The chain carries TRBV30 and TRBJ2-7; 11 bases fit TRBD1. The germline CDR1 and CDR2 sequences are GTSNPN and SVGIG (reference sequence). The CDR3 is made up of 14 amino acids. V gave up 2 bases and J gave up 7 bases; unmatched junction bases: 7. The full variable domain, in which reference TRBV30 and TRBJ2-7 provide the parts outside the CDR3, is SQTIHQWPATLVQPVGSPLSLECTVEGTSNPNLYWYRQAAGRGLQLLFYSVGIGQISSEVPQNLSASRPQDRQFILSSKKLLLSDSGFYLCAWSPGQGAWEQYFGPGTRLTVT.

This chain joins TRBV5-1 and TRBJ1-1; no definite D call. Germline CDR1 and CDR2: SGHRS and YFSETQ. CDR3 length: 16 residues. The V gene lost 3 bases and the J gene lost 2 bases, with 17 bases spanning the gap. This CDR3 is CASSSPGRAANTEAFF. The DNA of the CDR3 is TGCGCCAGCAGCTCCCCGGGAAGGGCCGCAAACACTGAAGCTTTCTTT.

The chain joins TRBV7-9 to TRBJ2-1, with a possible D match to TRBD1 (6 bases). The CDR3 loop spans 13 amino acids. V lost 5 bases and J lost 2, with 7 bases in between. Germline V lookup: CDR1 SEHNR, CDR2 FQNEAQ (reference sequence). The CDR3 is CASSQGTYNEQFF. The CDR3 DNA reads TGTGCCAGCAGCCAGGGGACCTACAATGAGCAGTTCTTC.

The chain recombines TRBV19 with TRBJ1-6, with D maybe TRBD1 (5 bases). CDR1 and CDR2 (germline): LNHDA, SQIVND (reference sequence). CDR3 size: 16 residues. Trimming stripped 3 bases from V and 7 bases from J, with 16 bases between. CDR3 coding DNA: TGTGCCAGTAGTATGGGTACAGGTCGGGGGAATTCACCCCTCCACTTT. It codes for CASSMGTGRGNSPLHF.

The chain uses TRBV19 and TRBJ2-5; TRBD2 matches at 11 bases. CDR3 length: 18 amino acids. Germline values: CDR1 LNHDA, CDR2 SQIVND (reference sequence). With 4 bases clipped from V and 4 bases from J, the junction kept 14 bases outside the gene matches. The CDR3 DNA reads TGTGCCAGTAGTAGATCTTCGACTAGCGGGAAAATCGGAGAGACCCAGTACTTC. Protein product: CASSRSSTSGKIGETQYF.

The CDR3 DNA is TGCGCCAGCAGCGTGGACAGTTCTCAAGAGACCCAGTACTTC. Translated, it gives CASSVDSSQETQYF. The rearrangement links TRBV5-1 to TRBJ2-5, with a possible D match to TRBD1 (6 bases). This CDR3 is 14 amino acids long. Trimming shortened V by 4 bases and J by 2 bases, and 12 bases separated the two germline ends. CDR1 SGHRS and CDR2 YFSETQ come from the germline V gene. Looking up the rest from reference TRBV5-1 and TRBJ2-5 gives the full variable domain: KAGVTQTPRYLIKTRGQQVTLSCSPISGHRSVSWYQQTPGQGLQFLFEYFSETQRNKGNFPGRFSGRQFSNSRSEMNVSTLELGDSALYLCASSVDSSQETQYFGPGTRLLVL.

The gene calls are TRBV27 and TRBJ2-3; TRBD2 might be the D (6 bases). V was trimmed by 6 bases and J by 0 bases, leaving 16 bases between them. CDR3 length: 16 amino acids. Germline CDR1 is MNHEY and CDR2 is SMNVEV (reference sequence). CDR3 loop: CASSYRGSPSTDTQYF. CDR3 coding DNA: TGTGCCAGCAGCTACCGGGGGAGCCCTAGCACAGATACGCAGTATTTT.

The chain combines TRBV7-3 with TRBJ2-5, with a possible D match to TRBD2 (6 bases). Germline CDR1 reads SGHTA; CDR2 reads FQGTGA. V was pared by 5 bases and J by 5 bases, with 18 bases between. This CDR3 region has 15 residues. CDR3 DNA: TGTGCCAGCAGCACGACAAGCGGGCGTGGCGAGACCCAGTACTTC. This gives the protein CASSTTSGRGETQYF.

The chain uses TRBV29-1 and TRBJ1-1; TRBD1 might be the D (5 bases). V was trimmed by 1 base and J by 6 bases, leaving 24 bases between them. Germline V gives CDR1 SQVTM, CDR2 ANQGSEA. The CDR3 totals 17 residues. The CDR3 bases are TGCAGCGTTGAAGGCACCACTCACCGCACTATACAGGCTGAAGCTTTCTTT. Its protein product is CSVEGTTHRTIQAEAFF.

The J gene is TRBJ2-7, the V gene TRBV5-8; D possibly corresponds to TRBD2 (5 bases). The V and J ends lost 6 bases and 7 bases respectively, with 17 bases between them. This CDR3 contains 13 residues. The germline CDR1 and CDR2 sequences are SGHTS and YDEGEE. This CDR3 reads CASNRGPPGEQYF. Written as DNA, the CDR3 is TGTGCCAGCAATAGAGGACCCCCGGGGGAGCAGTACTTC.

V is TRBV19 and J is TRBJ2-1; D perhaps matches TRBD1 (6 bases). CDR3 length: 16 residues. CDR1 LNHDA and CDR2 SQIVND come from the germline V gene (reference sequence). The V end was cut by 6 bases, the J end by 0 bases, with 15 bases between. The CDR3 loop reads CASRLQGESSYNEQFF. The CDR3 DNA is TGTGCCAGTAGGTTACAGGGTGAAAGCTCCTACAATGAGCAGTTCTTC. Looking up the rest from reference TRBV19 and TRBJ2-1 gives the full variable domain: DGGITQSPKYLFRKEGQNVTLSCEQNLNHDAMYWYRQDPGQGLRLIYYSQIVNDFQKGDIAEGYSVSREKKESFPLTVTSAQKNPTAFYLCASRLQGESSYNEQFFGPGTRLTVL.

The rearrangement joins TRBV7-9 to TRBJ2-1; D is unresolved. This CDR3 contains 15 residues. The V gene lost 3 bases and the J gene lost 0 bases, with 9 bases spanning the gap. CDR1 SEHNR and CDR2 FQNEAQ come from the germline V gene (reference sequence). This CDR3 is CASSFSGRSYNEQFF. As DNA, the CDR3 is TGTGCCAGCAGCTTCTCTGGCCGCTCCTACAATGAGCAGTTCTTC. The full variable domain, with the rest looked up from reference TRBV7-9 and TRBJ2-1, is DTGVSQNPRHKITKRGQNVTFRCDPISEHNRLYWYRQTLGQGPEFLTYFQNEAQLEKSRLLSDRFSAERPKGSFSTLEIQRTEQGDSAMYLCASSFSGRSYNEQFFGPGTRLTVL.

The rearrangement links TRBV5-4 to TRBJ2-1; a weak D match, TRBD2 (6 bases). Germline V CDR1 and CDR2: SGHNT, YYREEE (reference sequence). The CDR3 has 14 residues. The V and J ends lost 7 bases and 10 bases respectively, with 21 bases between them. The CDR3 DNA reads TGTGCCAGCTCCTCTCCGGGGCGGGATGGGGAGCAGTTCTTC. It encodes CASSSPGRDGEQFF.

The genes are TRBV11-3 and TRBJ2-1; 9 bases agree with TRBD2. CDR3 size: 15 residues. Germline V CDR1 and CDR2: SGHNT, YENEEA. After removal of 5 bases from V and 7 bases from J, the junction contained 9 bases not matched to a gene. This CDR3 is CASSAGGPVGNEQFF. The CDR3 nucleotides are TGTGCCAGCAGCGCGGGGGGGCCCGTTGGTAATGAGCAGTTCTTC.

The rearrangement links TRBV7-9 to TRBJ1-2; 7 nucleotides line up with TRBD1. CDR1 and CDR2 (germline): SEHNR, FQNEAQ (reference sequence). CDR3 length equals 18 residues. The J segment lost 6 bases and the V segment lost 5 bases, leaving 21 bases of the junction unmatched. The DNA of the CDR3 is TGTGCCAGCAGCCCGGGCCTAGCGACAGGGAGAGGGAAGGATGGCTACACCTTC. This gives the protein CASSPGLATGRGKDGYTF.

The rearrangement links TRBV5-1 to TRBJ1-1; D remains ambiguous. CDR3 length: 14 residues. Germline lookup yields CDR1 SGHRS and CDR2 YFSETQ. V was cut by 0 bases and J by 5 bases, with 11 bases left in between. This chain's CDR3 is CASSLVGRGTEAFF. CDR3 nucleotides: TGCGCCAGCAGCTTGGTCGGTAGAGGGACTGAAGCTTTCTTT.

The chain recombines TRBV27 with TRBJ2-1, with 8 bases that match TRBD2. From germline, CDR1 is MNHEY and CDR2 SMNVEV (reference sequence). V gave up 3 bases and J gave up 9 bases; unmatched junction bases: 13. The CDR3 totals 16 residues. The CDR3 DNA follows: TGTGCCAGCAGTTTCGGGACTAGGACGGGGGGGGGTGAGCAGTTCTTC. It specifies CASSFGTRTGGGEQFF.

This rearrangement joins TRBV28 to TRBJ2-7, with 7 nucleotides matching TRBD1. Trimming at V came to 2 bases and at J to 2 bases, leaving 6 bases not matched to a gene. CDR1 and CDR2 (germline): MDHEN, SYDVKM. The CDR3 runs to 15 residues. DNA for the CDR3: TGTGCCAGCAGTTTAGAACAGGGGATACCCTACGAGCAGTACTTC. It is translated as CASSLEQGIPYEQYF.

The V gene is TRBV10-3, the J gene TRBJ1-2, with 9 bases fitting TRBD1. CDR3 size: 15 residues. The trim removed 3 bases at V and 4 bases at J, leaving 6 bases unmatched. Germline CDR1 reads ENHRY; CDR2 reads SYGVKD. CDR3 DNA sequence: TGTGCCATCAGTGACCCTGGACAGGGGATCTATGGCTACACCTTC. Its translation: CAISDPGQGIYGYTF.